This TCR beta chain was sequenced in a study of cytomegalovirus exposure and HLA in healthy donors. Study-level information: A prior analysis found 100 million to 140 million unique TCR beta sequences from around 200 million T cells. Findings of the study overall: In a later analysis, DRB1 alleles had the most associated TCRs; HLA-C alleles the fewest. When a later analysis compared HLA-associated TCR beta chains with equally common others, the HLA-associated chains turned out to be more clonally expanded and to have lower generation probabilities.

V lost 11 bases to trimming and J lost 4 bases; unmatched junction nucleotides: 9. The CDR3 is 13 amino acids. The germline V gene has CDR1 WNHNN and CDR2 SYGVQD (reference sequence). PCR primers comprised 60 Vbeta and 13 Jbeta primers. The method was immunoSEQ multiplex PCR; TCRdb's version includes in-frame clones alone and lacks a portion of them. The sample holds 150,000 to 200,000 clones, around 80% seen once. Worth noting for this clone: Antigen unknown.

This chain connects TRBV10-1 to TRBJ2-3; TRBD2 agrees at 7 bases. What was sequenced was PBMCs. The source is a man between 18 and 29 years old in good health and CMV-seronegative. The CDR3 reads CAEGGGDPDTQYF. The CDR3 nucleotides read TGCGCCGAGGGTGGGGGGGATCCAGATACGCAGTATTTT.